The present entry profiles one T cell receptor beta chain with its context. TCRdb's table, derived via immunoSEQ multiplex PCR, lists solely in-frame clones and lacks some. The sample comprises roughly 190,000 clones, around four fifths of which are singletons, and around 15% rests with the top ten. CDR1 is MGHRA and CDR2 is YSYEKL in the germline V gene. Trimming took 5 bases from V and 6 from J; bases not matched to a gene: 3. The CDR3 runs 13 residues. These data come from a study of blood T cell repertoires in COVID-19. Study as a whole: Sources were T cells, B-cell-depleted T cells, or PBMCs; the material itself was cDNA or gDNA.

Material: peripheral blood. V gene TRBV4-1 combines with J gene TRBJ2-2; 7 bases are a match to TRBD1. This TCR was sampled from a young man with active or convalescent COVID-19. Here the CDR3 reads CASSGRGPGELFF. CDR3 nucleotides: TGCGCCAGCAGCGGAAGGGGGCCCGGGGAGCTGTTTTTT.